This paragraph reports one T cell receptor (beta chain). Its antigen is still unknown. Nothing much larger sits one base from this clone, and base qualities are not available. The CDR3 regions of human TCRbeta chains were subjected to immunosequencing. Concerning the study's data processing: Repertoire TCRs were matched against a reference library of SARS-CoV-2-specific TCRs generated with the MIRA antigen-specificity platform. Breadth was defined as the fraction of unique TCRs that were SARS-CoV-2-associated. Depth was defined as the fraction of total T cells that were SARS-CoV-2-associated. Using the MIRA data, each spike-specific TCR was mapped to the spike region that the TCR reacts to and placed in a CD4 or CD8 class. Log10-transformed breadth and depth values were compared by one-way ANOVA with Sidak's multiple comparisons tests. In its TCRdb copy, this immuneACCESS table keeps in-frame sequences only and misses some clones. Where compared with another copy, unresolved V genes explain less than half of these, and the others have no known cause. V and J calls and clone size are as listed in that table; D and trimming were resolved from the DNA. Within this sample are roughly 120,000 clones, with more than 85% of them counted one time only. Clones ranked in the top ten supply over 2.5% of the sample.

The CDR3 sequence holds 12 residues, the cysteine and phenylalanine included. Only the CDR3 part of the read is kept: 36 bases, read in frame from the first base. Trimming costs V 4 bases and J 7 bases, and their ends lie 8 bases apart. From a lookup of the germline V gene (reference sequence), CDR1 and CDR2 are SEHNR and FQNEAQ. Explained via the paper, the time point label denotes: baseline before first vaccination. Samples from vaccinated people were obtained from the UK trials COV001 and COV002, which included a single-blind randomized controlled phase 2/3 trial of AZD1222 (ChAdOx1 nCoV-19) in healthy adults. For TCRbeta chain sequencing, PBMC samples from trial participants were taken at day 0 and at day 28 after the second dose. The data derive from a study of T cell responses to AZD1222 COVID-19 vaccine (dated by TCRdb to the early 2020s). Context from the whole study: AZD1222 recipients given second doses at about 4 weeks or at about 12 weeks were pooled, since spike-specific TCR depth and breadth were not found to differ between the two schedules. Trial participants were enrolled by age into 18-55, 56-69 and 70-plus year subgroups, with approximately 150, 28 and 58 TCR-sequenced participants respectively. TCR sequencing covered 233 trial participants: approximately 200 given two doses of AZD1222 and about 26 given two doses of MenACWY control vaccine.

Overall study results and their limits: The vaccine-associated CD4 TCRs covered the entire spike protein, and the dominant responses fell in regions 160-218 and 743-854. Nearly half of unique spike-specific TCRs reportedly recognized epitopes outside regions mutated in the B.1.351 and B.1.1.7 variants. Most participants were white British and females outnumbered males, and the authors suggested that clonal diversity may have been underestimated. Spike-specific TCR breadth and depth rose significantly after two AZD1222 doses compared with day 0 and with MenACWY recipients. The 56-69-year group was small, and its depth increase did not reach significance, likely because of low power. Because no samples from the day 14 peak response were available, repertoires could be characterized only after the peak T cell response. Conclusions about previously exposed vaccinees are limited, since just 5 to 7 AZD1222 recipients were seropositive for SARS-CoV-2 at baseline.

The V gene is TRBV7-9 and the J gene is TRBJ2-1; no D segment can be confidently identified. The sequence was collected from an adult in good health. Material: peripheral blood, obtained on day 0 of AZD1222 vaccination. The CDR3 loop reads CASSSLGNEQFF. The nucleotides are TGTGCCAGCAGCTCCCTGGGAAATGAGCAGTTCTTC.